This T cell receptor (beta chain) appears in the sequencing data of a study of cytomegalovirus exposure and HLA in healthy donors listed by TCRdb under 2017. Background on the whole study: According to a later analysis, one platform produced both the roughly 120 validation repertoires and the roughly 660 repertoires of the first cohort. The study aimed to test whether cataloging public T cell receptors could reveal signatures of past pathogen exposure. A separate validation cohort of some 130 different subjects was used in addition to the approximately 700-subject first cohort. High-throughput TCR immunosequencing, statistical association of individual TCRs with disease status, and machine learning were combined to predict cytomegalovirus infection status.

The donors were included in the validation cohort of 130 or so subjects, a group kept apart from the roughly 700-subject first cohort. Overall study results and their limits: In vitro tests confirmed that a few of the cytomegalovirus-associated TCR beta chains recognize cytomegalovirus antigens. The classifier was reported to diagnose cytomegalovirus status with high specificity and sensitivity in both the original and validation cohorts. The validation cohort had no HLA typing available for a later analysis, so co-occurrence within that cohort was assessed over all 120 repertoires. It was suggested by the authors that the approach could potentially be generalized to other disease states and immunological phenotypes. In the study, around 150 TCR beta chains were listed as associated with cytomegalovirus. Most TCR sequences were seen in very few donors, while some public TCRs were found in many individuals. A later analysis found that TCRs clustered in the first cohort also tended to co-occur in the 110 or so validation repertoires, with 94% of cluster scores above 0.

Receptors were amplified or captured by the immunoSEQ multiplex PCR assay. The published analysis was carried out like this. To diagnose cytomegalovirus status from the catalog of TCR beta chain sequences, a statistical classification framework was built. Drawn from immuneACCESS, this table holds only the in-frame rearrangements with V and J called that TCRdb kept. Clones are partly lost; checked studies trace under half to an unresolved V gene and leave the rest unexplained. The V and J calls and clone size were taken over from that table, and D and trimming were inferred from the DNA. Recorded for this sample are 100,000 to 150,000 clones; approximately 89% of them occurred a single time. 3% to 4% of the sample lies in the top ten. Concerning this clone: Its antigen is not yet known. Base qualities are missing; no much larger clone stands one base away.

CDR1 and CDR2 are drawn from the germline V gene (reference sequence): WNHNN, SYGVQD. Its CDR3 holds 17 amino acids, cysteine through phenylalanine. The entry retains the CDR3 DNA only, 51 bases that are in frame from base 1. The germline V and J ends show losses of 11 bases and 0 bases respectively, and no gene match explains 16 bases of the junction. Material for sequencing was PBMCs. This sequence uses TRBV10-1 and TRBJ1-5; TRBD1 matches 7 bases in the middle. The receptor's source is a man aged 25-45 years in good health and CMV-seronegative. The CDR3 protein sequence reads: CAGPLFRDSYSNQPQHF. In nucleotide form, the sequence is TGCGCCGGCCCGCTTTTTAGGGACAGCTATAGCAATCAGCCCCAGCATTTT.